The source of this T cell receptor beta chain is a study of identifying expanded T cells in peripheral blood. TCRdb's copy holds only in-frame clones and misses some; the assay was immunoSEQ multiplex PCR. The sample has about 130,000 clones; approximately 86% are singletons. Germline CDR1 reads SGHDN; CDR2 reads FVKESK. Deletions cut 1 base from V and 3 bases from J, with 12 bases between. The CDR3 runs 15 residues. The sequence was obtained from a person aged 18 to 75 in good health. This chain joins TRBV14 and TRBJ1-2, with no clear D. The sequencing input was blood. CDR3 in amino acids: CASSQVSGVYYGYTF. CDR3 coding DNA: TGTGCCAGCAGCCAAGTATCAGGAGTGTACTATGGCTACACCTTC.